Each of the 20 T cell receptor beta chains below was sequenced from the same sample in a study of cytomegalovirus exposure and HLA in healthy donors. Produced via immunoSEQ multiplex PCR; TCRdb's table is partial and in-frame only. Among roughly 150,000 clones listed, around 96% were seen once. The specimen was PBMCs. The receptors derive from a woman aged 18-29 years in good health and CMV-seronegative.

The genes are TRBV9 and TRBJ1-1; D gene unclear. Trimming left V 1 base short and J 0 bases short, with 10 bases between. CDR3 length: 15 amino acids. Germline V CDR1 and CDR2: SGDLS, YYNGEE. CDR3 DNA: TGTGCCAGCAGCGTACCGGCGGATTTGAACACTGAAGCTTTCTTT. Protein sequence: CASSVPADLNTEAFF.

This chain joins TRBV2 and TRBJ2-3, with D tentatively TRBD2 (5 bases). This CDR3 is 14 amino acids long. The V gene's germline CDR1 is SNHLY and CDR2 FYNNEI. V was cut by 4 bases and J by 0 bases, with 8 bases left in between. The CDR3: CASSVAGSTDTQYF. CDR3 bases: TGTGCCAGCAGTGTCGCGGGTAGCACAGATACGCAGTATTTT.

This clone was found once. CDR3 bases: TGCGCCAGCAACGGGGGGGGACCGGGGGAGGAGCAGTACTTC. This sequence encodes CASNGGGPGEEQYF. The rearrangement joins TRBV5-1 to TRBJ2-7, with 8 bases identical to TRBD2. Germline V CDR1 and CDR2: SGHRS, YFSETQ. This CDR3 has 14 residues. The V segment lost 6 bases and the J segment 7 bases; nucleotides outside the gene matches: 12.

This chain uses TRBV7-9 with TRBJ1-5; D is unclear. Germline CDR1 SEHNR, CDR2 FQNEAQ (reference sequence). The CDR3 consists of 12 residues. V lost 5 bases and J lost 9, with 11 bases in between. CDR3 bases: TGTGCCAGCAGCACCGACACCTCGCCCCAGCATTTT. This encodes CASSTDTSPQHF.

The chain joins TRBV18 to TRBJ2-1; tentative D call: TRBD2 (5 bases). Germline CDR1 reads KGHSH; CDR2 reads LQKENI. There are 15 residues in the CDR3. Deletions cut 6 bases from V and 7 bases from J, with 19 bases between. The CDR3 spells CASSRTWSTQNEQFF. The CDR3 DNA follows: TGTGCCAGCTCGCGGACTTGGTCCACGCAAAATGAGCAGTTCTTC. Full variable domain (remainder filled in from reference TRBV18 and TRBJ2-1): NAGVMQNPRHLVRRRGQEARLRCSPMKGHSHVYWYRQLPEEGLKFMVYLQKENIIDESGMPKERFSAEFPKEGPSILRIQQVVRGDSAAYFCASSRTWSTQNEQFFGPGTRLTVL.

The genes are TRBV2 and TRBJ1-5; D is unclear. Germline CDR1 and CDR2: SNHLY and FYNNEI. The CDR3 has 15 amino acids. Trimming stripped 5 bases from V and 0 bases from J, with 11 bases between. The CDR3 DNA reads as TGTGCCAGCAGTAATGACATGGGTAGCAATCAGCCCCAGCATTTT. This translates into CASSNDMGSNQPQHF.

CDR3 DNA sequence: TGTGCCACCAGCAGAGATGGACAGGGGTACTATGGCTACACCTTC. It translates to CATSRDGQGYYGYTF. The V call is TRBV15, the J call TRBJ1-2; 9 nucleotides line up with TRBD1. With 0 bases clipped from V and 3 bases from J, the junction kept 2 bases outside the gene matches. Germline V gene lookup returns CDR1 LNHNV and CDR2 YYDKDF (reference sequence). The CDR3 covers 15 residues.

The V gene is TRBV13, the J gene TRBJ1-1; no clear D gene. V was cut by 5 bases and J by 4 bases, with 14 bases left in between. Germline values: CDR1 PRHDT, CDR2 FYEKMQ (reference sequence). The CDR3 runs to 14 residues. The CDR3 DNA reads TGTGCCAGCAGCCTCGAAGAAGCAGGCACTGAAGCTTTCTTT. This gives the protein CASSLEEAGTEAFF.

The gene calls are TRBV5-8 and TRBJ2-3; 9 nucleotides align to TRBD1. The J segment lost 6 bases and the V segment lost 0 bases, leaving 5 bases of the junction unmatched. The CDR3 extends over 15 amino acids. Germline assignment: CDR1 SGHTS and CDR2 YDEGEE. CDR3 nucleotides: TGTGCCAGCAGCTTGGGACAGGGGGGATCGGATACGCAGTATTTT. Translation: CASSLGQGGSDTQYF.

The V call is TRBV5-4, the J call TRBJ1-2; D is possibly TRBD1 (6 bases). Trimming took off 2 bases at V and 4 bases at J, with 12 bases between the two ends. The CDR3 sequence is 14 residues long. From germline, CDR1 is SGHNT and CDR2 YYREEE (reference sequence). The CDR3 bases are TGTGCCAGCAGCTTTTTCACAGGGAGCTATGGCTACACCTTC. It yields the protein CASSFFTGSYGYTF. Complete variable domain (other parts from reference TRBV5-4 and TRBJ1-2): ETGVTQSPTHLIKTRGQQVTLRCSSQSGHNTVSWYQQALGQGPQFIFQYYREEENGRGNFPPRFSGLQFPNYSSELNVNALELDDSALYLCASSFFTGSYGYTFGSGTRLTVV.

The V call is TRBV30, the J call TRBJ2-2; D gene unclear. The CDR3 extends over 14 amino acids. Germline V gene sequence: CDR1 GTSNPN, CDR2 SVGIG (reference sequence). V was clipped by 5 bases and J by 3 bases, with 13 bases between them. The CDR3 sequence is CAWSKLPDTGELFF. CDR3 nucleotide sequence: TGTGCCTGGTCCAAACTCCCGGACACCGGGGAGCTGTTTTTT.

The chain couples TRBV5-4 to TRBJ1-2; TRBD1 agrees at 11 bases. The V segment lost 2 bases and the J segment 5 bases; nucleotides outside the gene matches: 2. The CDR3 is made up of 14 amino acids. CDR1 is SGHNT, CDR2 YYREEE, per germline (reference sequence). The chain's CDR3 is CASSFGQGAYGYTF. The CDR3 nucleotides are TGTGCCAGCAGCTTTGGACAGGGGGCGTATGGCTACACCTTC.

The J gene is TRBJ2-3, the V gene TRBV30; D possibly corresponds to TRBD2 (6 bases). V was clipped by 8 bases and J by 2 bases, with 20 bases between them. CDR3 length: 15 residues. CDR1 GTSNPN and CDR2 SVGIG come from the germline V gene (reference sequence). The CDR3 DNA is TGTGCCGGGGAGGACGGGGGAGGCTACACAGATACGCAGTATTTT. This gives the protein CAGEDGGGYTDTQYF.

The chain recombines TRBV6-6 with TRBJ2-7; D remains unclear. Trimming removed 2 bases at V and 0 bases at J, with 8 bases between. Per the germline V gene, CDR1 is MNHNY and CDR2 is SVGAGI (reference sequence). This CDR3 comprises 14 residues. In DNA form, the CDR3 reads TGTGCCAGCAGTTACGCTCCTAGCTCCTACGAGCAGTACTTC. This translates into CASSYAPSSYEQYF.

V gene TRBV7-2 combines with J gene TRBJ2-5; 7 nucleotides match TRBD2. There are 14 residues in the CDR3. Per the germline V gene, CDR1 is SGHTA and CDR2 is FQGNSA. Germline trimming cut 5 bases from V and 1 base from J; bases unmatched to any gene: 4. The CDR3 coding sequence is TGTGCCAGCAGCGTCGGGACTATCCAAGAGACCCAGTACTTC. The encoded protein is CASSVGTIQETQYF. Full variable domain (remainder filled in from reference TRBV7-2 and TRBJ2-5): GAGVSQSPSNKVTEKGKDVELRCDPISGHTALYWYRQSLGQGLEFLIYFQGNSAPDKSGLPSDRFSAERTGGSVSTLTIQRTQQEDSAVYLCASSVGTIQETQYFGPGTRLLVL.

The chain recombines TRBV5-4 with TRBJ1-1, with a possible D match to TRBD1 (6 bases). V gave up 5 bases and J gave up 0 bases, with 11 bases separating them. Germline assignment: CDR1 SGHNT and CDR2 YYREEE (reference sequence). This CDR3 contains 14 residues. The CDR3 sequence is CASRPDSLNTEAFF. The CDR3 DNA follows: TGTGCCAGCAGGCCGGACAGTCTGAACACTGAAGCTTTCTTT.

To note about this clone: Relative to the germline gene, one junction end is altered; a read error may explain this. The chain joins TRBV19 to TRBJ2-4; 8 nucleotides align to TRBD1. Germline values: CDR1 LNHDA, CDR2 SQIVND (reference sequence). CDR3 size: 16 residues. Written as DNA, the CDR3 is TGTGCCAGTAGTTTAGACAGGGGTTGGGACAAAAACATTCAGTACTTC. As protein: CASSLDRGWDKNIQYF.

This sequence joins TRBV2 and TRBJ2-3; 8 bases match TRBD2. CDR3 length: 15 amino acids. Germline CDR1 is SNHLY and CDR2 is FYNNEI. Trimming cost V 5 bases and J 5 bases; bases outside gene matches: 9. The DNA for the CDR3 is TGTGCCAGCAGTCAGGGGTTAGCGGGGATAGATACGCAGTATTTT. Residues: CASSQGLAGIDTQYF.

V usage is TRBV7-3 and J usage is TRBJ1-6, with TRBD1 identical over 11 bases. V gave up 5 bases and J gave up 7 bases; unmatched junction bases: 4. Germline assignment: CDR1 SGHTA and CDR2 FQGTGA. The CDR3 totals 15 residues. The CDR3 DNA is TGTGCCAGCAGCCGAGGACAGGGGGCCAATTCACCCCTCCACTTT. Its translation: CASSRGQGANSPLHF.

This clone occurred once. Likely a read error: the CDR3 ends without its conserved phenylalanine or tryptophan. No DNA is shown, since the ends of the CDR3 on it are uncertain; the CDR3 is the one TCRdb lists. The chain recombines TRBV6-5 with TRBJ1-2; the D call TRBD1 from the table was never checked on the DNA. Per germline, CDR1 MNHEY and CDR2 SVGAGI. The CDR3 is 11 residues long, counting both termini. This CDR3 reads CASSQTGAATL.